This T cell receptor beta chain is from a study of T cell responses to AZD1222 COVID-19 vaccine. Study-level results: Seropositive AZD1222 recipients at baseline numbered only five to seven.

Pooling covered second doses at about 4 or about 12 weeks. For this clone: Its specificity is unknown.

Germline CDR1 is SNHLY and CDR2 is FYNNEI. The V and J ends lost 6 bases and 6 bases, in that order; junction bases with no gene match: 5. There are 13 residues in the CDR3. The repertoire was sequenced with immunoSEQ multiplex PCR; TCRdb's copy has only in-frame clones and lacks some. Of about 120,000 clones listed, 80% to 90% are singletons. The genes are TRBV2 and TRBJ1-5, with 7 bases aligning to TRBD1. The sequencing here drew on peripheral blood, taken 28 days after the second AZD1222 dose. The clonotype comes from an adult who received the AZD1222 COVID-19 vaccine. Here the CDR3 DNA reads TGTGCCAGCAGGAATCAGGGGGGTCAGCCCCAGCATTTT. Translating it yields CASRNQGGQPQHF.